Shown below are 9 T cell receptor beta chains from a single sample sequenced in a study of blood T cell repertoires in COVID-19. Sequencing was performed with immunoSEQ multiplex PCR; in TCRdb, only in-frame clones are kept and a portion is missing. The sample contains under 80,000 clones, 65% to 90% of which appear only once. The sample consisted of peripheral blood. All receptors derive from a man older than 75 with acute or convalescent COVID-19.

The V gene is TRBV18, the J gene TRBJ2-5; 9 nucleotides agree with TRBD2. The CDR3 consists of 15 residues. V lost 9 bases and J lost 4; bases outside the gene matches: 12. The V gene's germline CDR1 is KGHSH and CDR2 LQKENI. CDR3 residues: CASHWTSEPGETQYF. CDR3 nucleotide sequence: TGTGCCAGTCACTGGACTAGCGAACCCGGAGAGACCCAGTACTTC.

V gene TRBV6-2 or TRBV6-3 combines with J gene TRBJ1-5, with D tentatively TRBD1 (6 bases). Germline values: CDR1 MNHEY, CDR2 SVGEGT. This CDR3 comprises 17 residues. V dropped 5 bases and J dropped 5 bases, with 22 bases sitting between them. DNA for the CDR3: TGTGCCAGCAGTAACAGGGAAGGAGGAGTTAGGGATCAGCCCCAGCATTTT. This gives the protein CASSNREGGVRDQPQHF.

CDR3 residues: CASSSTDTDTQYF. In DNA, the CDR3 is TGTGCCAGCAGTAGCACAGACACAGATACGCAGTATTTT. V is TRBV2 and J is TRBJ2-3; no clear D gene. V lost 5 bases, J lost 2 bases, and 8 bases lay in between. The CDR3 has 13 residues. Germline CDR1 reads SNHLY; CDR2 reads FYNNEI. The variable domain in full, with the rest retrieved from reference TRBV2 and TRBJ2-3, is EPEVTQTPSHQVTQMGQEVILRCVPISNHLYFYWYRQILGQKVEFLVSFYNNEISEKSEIFDDQFSVERPDGSNFTLKIRSTKLEDSAMYFCASSSTDTDTQYFGPGTRLTVL.

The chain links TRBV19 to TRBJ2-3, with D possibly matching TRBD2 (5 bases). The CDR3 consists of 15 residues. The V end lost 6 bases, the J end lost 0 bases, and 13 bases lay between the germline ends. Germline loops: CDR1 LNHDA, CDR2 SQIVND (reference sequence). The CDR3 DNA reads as TGTGCCAGTAGGCCCTATTCGGGAAGCACAGATACGCAGTATTTT. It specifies CASRPYSGSTDTQYF.

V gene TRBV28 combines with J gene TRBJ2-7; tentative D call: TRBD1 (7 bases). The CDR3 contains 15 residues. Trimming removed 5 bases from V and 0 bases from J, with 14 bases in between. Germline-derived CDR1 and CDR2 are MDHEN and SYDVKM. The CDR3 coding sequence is TGTGCCAGCAGTGCCAGGGGGGTAGCCTCCTACGAGCAGTACTTC. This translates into CASSARGVASYEQYF. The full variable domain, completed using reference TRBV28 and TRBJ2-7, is DVKVTQSSRYLVKRTGEKVFLECVQDMDHENMFWYRQDPGLGLRLIYFSYDVKMKEKGDIPEGYSVSREKKERFSLILESASTNQTSMYLCASSARGVASYEQYFGPGTRLTVT.

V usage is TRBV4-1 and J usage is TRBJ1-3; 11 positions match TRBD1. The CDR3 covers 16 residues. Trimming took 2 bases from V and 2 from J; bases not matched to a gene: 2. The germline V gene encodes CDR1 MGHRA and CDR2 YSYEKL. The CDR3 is CASSQPGQGAGNTIYF. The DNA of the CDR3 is TGCGCCAGCAGCCAACCGGGACAGGGGGCTGGAAACACCATATATTTT.

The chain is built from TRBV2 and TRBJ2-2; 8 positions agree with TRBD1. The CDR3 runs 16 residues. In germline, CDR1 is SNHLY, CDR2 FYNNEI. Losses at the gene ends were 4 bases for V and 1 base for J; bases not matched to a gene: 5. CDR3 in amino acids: CASSVQGTGNTGELFF. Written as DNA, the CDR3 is TGTGCCAGCAGTGTGCAAGGGACAGGGAACACCGGGGAGCTGTTTTTT.

The CDR3 region is CASSRGGTVYEQYF. The CDR3 nucleotides are TGTGCCAGCAGCCGTGGAGGGACAGTCTACGAGCAGTACTTC. This chain connects TRBV3-1 (or the pseudogene TRBV3-2) to TRBJ2-7; D is perhaps TRBD1 (7 bases). Between the trimmed V and J ends, which lost 4 bases and 3 bases, there was a span of 13 bases. This CDR3 contains 14 residues. Germline V gives CDR1 LGHDT, CDR2 YNNKEL (reference sequence).

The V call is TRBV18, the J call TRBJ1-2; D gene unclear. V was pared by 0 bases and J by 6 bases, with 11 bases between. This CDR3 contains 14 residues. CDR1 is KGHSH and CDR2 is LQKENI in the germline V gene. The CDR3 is CASSPPEAQHGYTF. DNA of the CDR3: TGTGCCAGCTCACCACCTGAGGCGCAGCATGGCTACACCTTC.